This T cell receptor (beta chain) was identified in a study of metastatic and nonmetastatic thyroid tumors. Across the study: Across peripheral blood and tumor or nodule tissue samples taken from malignant and benign thyroid patients, the repertoires were compared with one another. Study findings and constraints: Benign nodules reportedly had significantly lower TCR beta diversity than malignant thyroid tumors in blood and tumor.

This clone was recorded at least ten times. As yet, its antigen is unknown. No patient received treatment before thyroid surgery. Germline values: CDR1 GTSNPN, CDR2 SVGIG (reference sequence). With 3 bases removed from V and 5 bases from J, the gap between germline ends came to 10 bases. The CDR3 runs 12 residues. Per the authors' pipeline: The study took CDR3 differences across clinicopathological groups and made a distant-metastasis classifier for papillary thyroid cancer from them. TCRdb reassembled clones from the PCR reads with MiXCR. These V and J calls rely on TCRdb rather than the paper's analysis. The sample lists about 22,000 clones, roughly 18% occurring once.

This clonotype was sampled from a male donor with papillary thyroid cancer or a benign thyroid nodule (not recorded which). Some clones in this sample may be carry-over from other donors' samples. The rearrangement links TRBV30 to TRBJ2-5, with D possibly being TRBD1 (6 bases). Source material: adjacent normal tissue. The CDR3 region has the DNA TGTGCCTGGAGCCAGGGGATGGAGACCCAGTACTTC. It yields the protein CAWSQGMETQYF.